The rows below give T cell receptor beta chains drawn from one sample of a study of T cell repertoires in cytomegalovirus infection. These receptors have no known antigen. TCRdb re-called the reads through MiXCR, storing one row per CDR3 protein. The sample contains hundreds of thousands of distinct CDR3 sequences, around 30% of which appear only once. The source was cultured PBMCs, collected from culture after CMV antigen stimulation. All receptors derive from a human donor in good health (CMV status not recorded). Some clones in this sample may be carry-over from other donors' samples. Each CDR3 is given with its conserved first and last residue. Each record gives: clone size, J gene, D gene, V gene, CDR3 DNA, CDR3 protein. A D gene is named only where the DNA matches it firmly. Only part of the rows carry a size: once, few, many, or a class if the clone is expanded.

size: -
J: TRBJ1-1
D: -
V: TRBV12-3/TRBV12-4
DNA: TGTGCCACTGCGATTGGGGCCAGCACTGAAGCTTTCTTT
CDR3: CATAIGASTEAFF

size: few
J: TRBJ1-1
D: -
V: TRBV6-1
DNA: TGTGCCAGCAGTGCGTACAGGATCGAGGCCACTGAAGCTTTCTTT
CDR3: CASSAYRIEATEAFF

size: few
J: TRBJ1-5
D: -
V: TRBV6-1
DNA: TGTGCCAGCAGTGGAGCGGGGAGTCAGCCCCAGCATTTT
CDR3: CASSGAGSQPQHF

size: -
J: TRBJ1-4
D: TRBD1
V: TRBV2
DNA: TGTGCCAGCACTAAGAGGGGACAGGGGAGTGAAAAACTGTTTTTT
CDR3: CASTKRGQGSEKLFF

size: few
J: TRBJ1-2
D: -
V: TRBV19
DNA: TGTGCCAGGACTAATGATGGCTACACCTTC
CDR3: CARTNDGYTF

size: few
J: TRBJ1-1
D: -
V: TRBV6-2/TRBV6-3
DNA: TGTGCCAGCAGTCAAAGTCTACAGATAGAAGCTTTCTTT
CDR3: CASSQSLQIEAFF

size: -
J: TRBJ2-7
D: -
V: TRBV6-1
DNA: TGTGCCAGCACCAGGGGATGGGGTGCGTACGAGCAGTACTTC
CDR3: CASTRGWGAYEQYF

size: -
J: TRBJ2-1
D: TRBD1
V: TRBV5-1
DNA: TGCGCCAGCAGCGACGGACAGGGGGCCTACAATGAGCAGTTCTTC
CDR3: CASSDGQGAYNEQFF

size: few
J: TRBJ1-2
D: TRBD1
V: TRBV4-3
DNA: TGCGCCAGCAGCACCCCCGGGACAGCGTATGGCTACACCTTC
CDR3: CASSTPGTAYGYTF

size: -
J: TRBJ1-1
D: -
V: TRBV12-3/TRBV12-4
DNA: TGTGCCAGCAGTATGGACCGATACACTGAAGCTTTCTTT
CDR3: CASSMDRYTEAFF

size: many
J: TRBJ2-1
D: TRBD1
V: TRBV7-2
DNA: TGTGCCAGCAGCTTTCGACAGGGGGCCTACAATGAGCAGTTCTTC
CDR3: CASSFRQGAYNEQFF

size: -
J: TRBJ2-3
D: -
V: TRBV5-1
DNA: TGCGCCAGCAGCCCGAACCGGGACATCGATACGCAGTATTTT
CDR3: CASSPNRDIDTQYF

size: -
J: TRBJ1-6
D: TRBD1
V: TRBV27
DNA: TGTGCCAGCAGTTGGGGACAGGGGGCTTCACCCCTCCACTTT
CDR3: CASSWGQGASPLHF

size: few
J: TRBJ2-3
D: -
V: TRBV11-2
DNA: TGTGCCAGCAGCCACCGGCAGAGTACAGATACGCAGTATTTT
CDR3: CASSHRQSTDTQYF

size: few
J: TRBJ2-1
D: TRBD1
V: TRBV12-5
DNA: TGTGCTAGTGGCTCCCAACCGGAACAGGGGGCCTACAATGAGCAGTTCTTC
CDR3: CASGSQPEQGAYNEQFF